This note documents a single T cell receptor (beta chain) sequence. Its antigen is unknown. Base qualities are not at hand, and no much larger clone is one base apart. CDR1 and CDR2 were assigned from the germline V gene as MDHEN and SYDVKM. Relative to germline, V is 4 bases shorter and J is 1 base shorter, with 11 bases between their ends. The CDR3 contains 15 residues, cysteine and phenylalanine counted. Only the CDR3 region is kept as DNA, spanning 45 bases read in frame from base 1. The source of the sample is a study of cytotoxic CD8 clonotypes in ibrutinib-treated CLL (dated by TCRdb to the early 2020s). Regarding the study in general: In this cohort, around 14 patients were treatment-naive and about a dozen were relapsed/refractory, while around 17 had unmutated IGHV. Responses were partial in 24 patients and complete in 2; after median about 5.5 years follow-up, 14 stayed in remission and roughly twelve progressed. Response samples were taken after a median of around 13 months on treatment, ranging from 6 to 36 months. On average, each sample had about 260,000 productive templates and roughly 95,000 productive rearrangements. Of the approximately 90 participants in the trial, roughly 26 had longitudinal samples available. Cryopreserved peripheral blood mononuclear cells were collected before treatment, at response, and at either disease progression or sustained remission. Every remission and progressive disease sample was obtained while ibrutinib was still being received by the patients. Results and caveats for the whole study, not just this receptor: Baseline clonality was found to be higher than that of age-matched healthy donors and was strongly correlated with circulating CD8+ T-cell counts. Public clonotypes were found to be uncommon and were observed to contract or remain stable during treatment; the increase in clonality was shown to reflect expansion of private clonotypes at ibrutinib response. At ibrutinib response clonality went up, during sustained remission it held steady, and at progression it dropped back toward baseline. Lymph node repertoires were not examined, and the timing of sampling was not matched between patients in sustained remission and those whose disease progressed.

The sample's time point label, decoded: approximately eleven months on ibrutinib. About 2 micrograms of genomic DNA were extracted from cryopreserved PBMCs for TCR beta library preparation. Longitudinal blood samples from CLL patients on ibrutinib monotherapy underwent high-throughput TCR beta sequencing. The patients took part in an open-label, single-center phase 2 trial of ibrutinib monotherapy. Each clonotype received, on average, approximately 9.9x coverage in deep resolution sequencing performed on a MiSeq, where the target depth lay between 1 in 1 million and 1 in 200,000 T cells. The immunoSEQ hsTCRB Kit was used to generate the TCR beta libraries. The paper's processing steps were these. The data were analyzed with ImmunoSEQ Analyzer and ImmunoSEQ Data Assistant, and V, D and J gene assignments followed IMGT definitions. Clonality was computed as one minus normalized Shannon entropy of productive rearrangement frequencies, ranging from 0 to 1. Only overrepresented clonotypes making up at least 0.05% of the repertoire of each patient were included in the public clonotype analysis. Fewer than 15 repertoires from age-matched healthy donors, obtained from immuneACCESS, served as clonality controls. TCRdb re-hosts the immuneACCESS table, in-frame sequences only. Its copies lack some clones; in the studies checked, an unresolved V gene accounts for under half of them, and the cause for the rest is not known. The D gene and trimming were derived from the DNA, and the V and J assignments and clone size from that table. Recorded for this sample are roughly 51,000 clones; around 53% of them occurred a single time. The ten largest clones add up to over 25% of the sample.

This sequence originates from a human donor with chronic lymphocytic leukemia. Sample: PBMCs, taken after 12 months of ibrutinib treatment. Recombination connected TRBV28 to TRBJ1-5; there is no confident call for the D gene. The bases read TGTGCCAGCAGTTCAACCGGGCTCAGCAATCAGCCCCAGCATTTT. It translates to CASSSTGLSNQPQHF.